Presented here are 11 T cell receptor beta chains from one specimen sequenced in a study of chemoradiotherapy in HPV16-positive cancers. TCRdb keeps only in-frame clones here, not all; method: immunoSEQ multiplex PCR. In the table there are 40,000 to 65,000 clones, over 85% of which are singletons. Specimen: blood, collected from a patient who underwent chemoradiotherapy. These receptors all come from a human donor with HPV-associated anogenital cancer.

V usage is TRBV7-3 and J usage is TRBJ2-2; D might be TRBD1 (5 bases). CDR3 size: 15 residues. Germline V gene sequence: CDR1 SGHTA, CDR2 FQGTGA. The germline V and J ends were trimmed by 5 bases and 5 bases, with 15 bases remaining between them. CDR3 in DNA: TGTGCCAGCAGCGGCTCGACAGTCCAGACCGGGGAGCTGTTTTTT. This encodes CASSGSTVQTGELFF.

This chain connects TRBV7-9 to TRBJ2-3; no reliable D call. The CDR3 length is 14 residues. Trimming pared 5 bases from V and 6 bases from J, leaving 15 bases between. The germline CDR1 and CDR2 sequences are SEHNR and FQNEAQ (reference sequence). CDR3: CASSTRTGIDTQYF. In nucleotides, the CDR3 is TGTGCCAGCAGCACCCGGACGGGCATTGATACGCAGTATTTT.

V and J are TRBV7-2 and TRBJ2-1; 11 bases are shared with TRBD2. V shed 5 bases and J 9 bases; nucleotides not matched to a gene: 18. Germline CDR1 SGHTA, CDR2 FQGNSA. There are 18 residues in the CDR3. The CDR3 nucleotides read TGTGCCAGCAGCCTCTTTCTCGGGACTAGCGGTCAGAGTGGTGAGCAGTTCTTC. Translated: CASSLFLGTSGQSGEQFF.

This chain uses TRBV18 with TRBJ1-5; weak D call: TRBD1 (6 bases). CDR3 size: 15 residues. The V end was cut by 5 bases, the J end by 2 bases, with 13 bases between. Germline V gives CDR1 KGHSH, CDR2 LQKENI. The CDR3 bases are TGTGCCAGCTCAACGGGGGGCGCGGGCAATCAGCCCCAGCATTTT. It yields the protein CASSTGGAGNQPQHF.

This sequence joins TRBV14 and TRBJ1-6; D unclear. This CDR3 is 13 amino acids long. Germline lookup yields CDR1 SGHDN and CDR2 FVKESK. V gave up 0 bases and J gave up 7 bases, with 4 bases separating them. The DNA of the CDR3 is TGTGCCAGCAGCCAAGACCTCAATTCACCCCTCCACTTT. It yields the protein CASSQDLNSPLHF.

The V and J genes are TRBV11-2 and TRBJ2-7; 7 bases align to TRBD1. The germline V gene encodes CDR1 SGHAT and CDR2 FQNNGV. The CDR3 totals 14 residues. Trimming at V came to 6 bases and at J to 6 bases, leaving 11 bases not matched to a gene. The CDR3 nucleotides are TGTGCCAGCAGGGTCGAACAGGGGAGTAGCGAGCAGTACTTC. It is translated as CASRVEQGSSEQYF.

The gene calls are TRBV5-4 and TRBJ2-2, with 11 bases identical to TRBD2. The V and J ends lost 3 bases and 5 bases, in that order; junction bases with no gene match: 6. The germline gives CDR1 SGHNT, CDR2 YYREEE (reference sequence). The CDR3 length is 16 residues. CDR3 protein: CASSSSSGRSTGELFF. CDR3 in DNA: TGTGCCAGCAGCTCATCTAGCGGGAGGAGTACCGGGGAGCTGTTTTTT.

J is TRBJ1-1 and V is TRBV19, with 12 bases identical to TRBD1. Germline V gives CDR1 LNHDA, CDR2 SQIVND (reference sequence). This CDR3 comprises 16 residues. V dropped 5 bases and J dropped 5; count of bases not matched to a gene: 9. The CDR3 sequence is CASSLRDRGRGTEAFF. CDR3 DNA: TGTGCCAGTAGTCTCCGGGACAGGGGGCGCGGGACTGAAGCTTTCTTT.

The chain uses TRBV5-4 and TRBJ2-5; D may be TRBD2 (6 bases). V was clipped by 0 bases and J by 1 base, with 7 bases between them. The CDR3 length is 14 residues. Germline-derived CDR1 and CDR2 are SGHNT and YYREEE (reference sequence). DNA of the CDR3: TGTGCCAGCAGCTTGGCGGGGGTCCAAGAGACCCAGTACTTC. Translated, it gives CASSLAGVQETQYF.

The chain links TRBV7-9 to TRBJ1-1; D is unresolved. V dropped 3 bases and J dropped 5 bases, with 10 bases sitting between them. The CDR3 length is 13 residues. Per the germline V gene, CDR1 is SEHNR and CDR2 is FQNEAQ (reference sequence). Here the CDR3 DNA reads TGTGCCAGCAGCTTTCCACAAAAGACTGAAGCTTTCTTT. This encodes CASSFPQKTEAFF.

The rearrangement links TRBV11-1 to TRBJ1-1; TRBD1 matches 11 bases. The germline V gene has CDR1 SGHAT and CDR2 FQDESV (reference sequence). The trim removed 8 bases at V and 3 bases at J, leaving 8 bases unmatched. The CDR3 extends over 15 amino acids. The CDR3 protein is CASCLGTGGDTEAFF. CDR3 DNA: TGTGCCAGCTGCCTGGGGACAGGGGGAGACACTGAAGCTTTCTTT.